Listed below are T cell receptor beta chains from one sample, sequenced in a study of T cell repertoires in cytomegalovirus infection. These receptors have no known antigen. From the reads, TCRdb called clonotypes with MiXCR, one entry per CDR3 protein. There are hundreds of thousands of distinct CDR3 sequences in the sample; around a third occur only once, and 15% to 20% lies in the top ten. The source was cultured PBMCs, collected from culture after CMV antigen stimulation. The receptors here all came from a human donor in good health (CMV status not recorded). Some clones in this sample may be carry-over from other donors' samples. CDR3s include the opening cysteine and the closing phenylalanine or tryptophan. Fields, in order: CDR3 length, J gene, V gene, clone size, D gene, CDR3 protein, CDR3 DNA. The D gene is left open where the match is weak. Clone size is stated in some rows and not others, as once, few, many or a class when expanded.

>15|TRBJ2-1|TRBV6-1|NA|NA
CARRGAGVNYNEQFF
TGTGCCAGACGGGGGGCGGGAGTTAACTACAATGAGCAGTTCTTC
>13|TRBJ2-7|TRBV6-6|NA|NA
CASSGSGFYEQYF
TGTGCCAGCAGTGGGTCGGGGTTCTACGAGCAGTACTTC
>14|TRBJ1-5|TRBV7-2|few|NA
CASSRGPGDQPQHF
TGTGCCAGCAGCCGGGGGCCAGGGGATCAGCCCCAGCATTTT
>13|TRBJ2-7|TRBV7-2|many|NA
CASSLDPGYEQYF
TGTGCCAGCAGCTTAGATCCAGGCTACGAGCAGTACTTC
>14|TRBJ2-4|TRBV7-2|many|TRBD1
CASSLGTGQNIQYF
TGTGCCAGCAGCTTAGGGACAGGGCAAAACATTCAGTACTTC
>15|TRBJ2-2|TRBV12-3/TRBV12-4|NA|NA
CASIRGPANTGELFF
TGTGCCAGCATAAGAGGGCCCGCGAACACCGGGGAGCTGTTTTTT
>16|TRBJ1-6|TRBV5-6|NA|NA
CASSLFWGRWDSPLHF
TGTGCCAGCAGCTTGTTCTGGGGACGGTGGGATTCACCCCTCCACTTT
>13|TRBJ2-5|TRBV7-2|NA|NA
CASGRGARETQYF
TGTGCCAGCGGGCGAGGGGCGCGGGAGACCCAGTACTTC
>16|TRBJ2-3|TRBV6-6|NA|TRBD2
CASSLPASGGADTQYF
TGTGCCAGCAGCCTTCCGGCTAGCGGGGGGGCAGATACGCAGTATTTT
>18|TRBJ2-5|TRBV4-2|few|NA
CASSQDRGGGQPQETQYF
TGTGCCAGCAGCCAAGATCGGGGCGGCGGACAGCCCCAAGAGACCCAGTACTTC
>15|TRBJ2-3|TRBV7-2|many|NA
CASSSISFLGDTQYF
TGTGCCAGCAGCTCTATATCCTTCCTCGGGGATACGCAGTATTTT
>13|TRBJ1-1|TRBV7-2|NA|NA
CASRRAPNTEAFF
TGTGCCAGCAGGCGGGCCCCGAACACTGAAGCTTTCTTT
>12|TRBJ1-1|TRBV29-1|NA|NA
CSVEFSYTEAFF
TGCAGCGTTGAATTTTCTTACACTGAAGCTTTCTTT
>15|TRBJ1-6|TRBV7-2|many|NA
CASSLGGPLNSPLHF
TGTGCCAGCAGCTTAGGGGGGCCGCTAAATTCACCCCTCCACTTT
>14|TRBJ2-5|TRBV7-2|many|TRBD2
CASSFSGGEETQYF
TGTGCCAGCAGCTTTAGCGGGGGGGAAGAGACCCAGTACTTC
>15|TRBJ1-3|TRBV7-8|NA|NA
CASSFGRISGNTIYF
TGTGCCAGCAGCTTCGGACGGATCTCTGGAAACACCATATATTTT
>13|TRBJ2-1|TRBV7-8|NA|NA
CASSFLTVNEQFF
TGTGCCAGCAGCTTTTTGACGGTTAATGAGCAGTTCTTC
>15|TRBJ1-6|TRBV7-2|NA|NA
CASSLIVGLNSPLHF
TGTGCCAGCAGCTTAATTGTAGGATTAAATTCACCCCTCCACTTT
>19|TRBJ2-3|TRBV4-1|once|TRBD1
CASSHRTGGARKTTDTQYF
TGCGCCAGCAGCCACCGGACAGGGGGGGCCCGCAAGACCACAGATACGCAGTATTTT
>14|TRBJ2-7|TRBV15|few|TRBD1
CATSRGDRPYEQYF
TGTGCCACCAGCAGAGGGGACAGACCCTACGAGCAGTACTTC
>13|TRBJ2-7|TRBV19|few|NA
CASRGTGINEQYF
TGTGCCAGTAGGGGTACAGGTATTAACGAGCAGTACTTC
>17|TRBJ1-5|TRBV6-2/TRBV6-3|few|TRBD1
CASSTQLTGPYNQPQHF
TGTGCCAGCAGTACTCAACTGACAGGGCCATACAATCAGCCCCAGCATTTT
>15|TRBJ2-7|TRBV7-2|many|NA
CASSLGQIVPYEQYF
TGTGCCAGCAGCTTAGGCCAGATAGTACCCTACGAGCAGTACTTC
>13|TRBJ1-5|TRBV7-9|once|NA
CASSGRLNQPQHF
TGTGCCAGCAGCGGACGGCTAAATCAGCCCCAGCATTTT
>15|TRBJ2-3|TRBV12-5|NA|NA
CASTEGDLSTDTQYF
TGTGCTAGTACCGAGGGGGACCTGAGCACAGATACGCAGTATTTT
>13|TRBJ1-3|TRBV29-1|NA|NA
CSVQGPSGNTIYF
TGCAGCGTTCAGGGACCTTCTGGAAACACCATATATTTT
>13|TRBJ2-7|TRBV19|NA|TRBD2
CASQERDSYEQYF
TGTGCCAGTCAAGAGCGGGACTCATACGAGCAGTACTTC
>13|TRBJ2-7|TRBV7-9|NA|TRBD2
CASTLGGAYEQYF
TGTGCCAGCACCCTCGGGGGGGCCTACGAGCAGTACTTC
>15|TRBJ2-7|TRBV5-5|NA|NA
CASSLTTAGSYEQYF
TGTGCCAGCAGCTTGACTACCGCGGGATCCTACGAGCAGTACTTC
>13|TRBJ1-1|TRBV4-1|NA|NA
CASRESMNTEAFF
TGCGCCAGCAGAGAATCGATGAACACTGAAGCTTTCTTT
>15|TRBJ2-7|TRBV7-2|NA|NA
CASSAETYRAYEQYF
TGTGCCAGCAGCGCGGAGACATACCGCGCCTACGAGCAGTACTTC
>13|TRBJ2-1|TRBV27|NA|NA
CASREGGASEQFF
TGTGCCAGCAGGGAGGGGGGGGCCAGCGAGCAGTTCTTC
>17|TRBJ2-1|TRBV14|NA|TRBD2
CASSPGLAGGPLGEQFF
TGTGCCAGCAGCCCGGGACTAGCGGGAGGCCCCCTCGGAGAGCAGTTCTTC